Listed here is a single T cell receptor (beta chain). The CDR3 is 14 amino acids. Germline CDR1 and CDR2: MDHEN and SYDVKM. Trimming at V came to 6 bases and at J to 3 bases, leaving 5 bases not matched to a gene. The data were obtained in a study of blood T cell repertoires in COVID-19. In the authors' workflow: Counts of nucleated cells, estimated from reference gene primer amplification, were obtained. Profiling relied on immunoSEQ multiplex PCR, and the TCRdb table lists in-frame clones only, not all of them. V and J calls and clone size are those listed in that table; D and trimming were worked out from the DNA. The data contain about 180,000 clones, about 85% of them singletons.

The TCR was taken from a woman in her fifties or sixties with COVID-19, enrolled during active disease. The specimen was peripheral blood. The chain uses TRBV28 and TRBJ1-2; TRBD1 aligns across 9 bases. CDR3 loop: CASRLQGAYYGYTF. As DNA, the CDR3 is TGTGCCAGCAGACTACAGGGGGCTTACTATGGCTACACCTTC.